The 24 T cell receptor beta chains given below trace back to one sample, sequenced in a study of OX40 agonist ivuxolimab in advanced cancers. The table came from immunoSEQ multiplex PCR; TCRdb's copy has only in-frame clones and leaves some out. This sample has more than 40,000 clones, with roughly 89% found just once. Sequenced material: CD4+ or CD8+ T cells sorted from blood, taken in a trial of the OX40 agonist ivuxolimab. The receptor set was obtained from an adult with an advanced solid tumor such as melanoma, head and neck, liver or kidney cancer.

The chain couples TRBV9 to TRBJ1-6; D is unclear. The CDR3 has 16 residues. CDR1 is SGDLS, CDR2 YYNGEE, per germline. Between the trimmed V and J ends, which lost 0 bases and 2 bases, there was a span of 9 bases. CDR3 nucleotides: TGTGCCAGCAGCGTAGAAAACAGCCCCTATAATTCACCCCTCCACTTT. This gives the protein CASSVENSPYNSPLHF.

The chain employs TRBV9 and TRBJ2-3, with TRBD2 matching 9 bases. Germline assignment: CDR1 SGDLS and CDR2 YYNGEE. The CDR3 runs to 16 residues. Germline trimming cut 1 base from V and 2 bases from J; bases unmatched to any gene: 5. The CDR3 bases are TGTGCCAGCAGCGTATATGGCGGGGGGGACACAGATACGCAGTATTTT. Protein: CASSVYGGGDTDTQYF. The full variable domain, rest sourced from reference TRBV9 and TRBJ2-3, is DSGVTQTPKHLITATGQRVTLRCSPRSGDLSVYWYQQSLDQGLQFLIQYYNGEERAKGNILERFSAQQFPDLHSELNLSSLELGDSALYFCASSVYGGGDTDTQYFGPGTRLTVL.

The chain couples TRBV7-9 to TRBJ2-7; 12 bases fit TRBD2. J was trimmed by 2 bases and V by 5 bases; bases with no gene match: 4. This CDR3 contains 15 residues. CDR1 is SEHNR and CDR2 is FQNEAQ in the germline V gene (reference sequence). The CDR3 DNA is TGTGCCAGCAGCCGGACTAGCGGGGACCCCTACGAGCAGTACTTC. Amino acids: CASSRTSGDPYEQYF. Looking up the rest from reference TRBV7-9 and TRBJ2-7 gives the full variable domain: DTGVSQNPRHKITKRGQNVTFRCDPISEHNRLYWYRQTLGQGPEFLTYFQNEAQLEKSRLLSDRFSAERPKGSFSTLEIQRTEQGDSAMYLCASSRTSGDPYEQYFGPGTRLTVT.

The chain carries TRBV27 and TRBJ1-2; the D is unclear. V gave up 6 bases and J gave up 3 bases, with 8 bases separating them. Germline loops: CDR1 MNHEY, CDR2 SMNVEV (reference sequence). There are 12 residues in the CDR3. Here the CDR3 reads CASRSSHYGYTF. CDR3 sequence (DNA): TGTGCCAGCAGGTCTTCTCACTATGGCTACACCTTC.

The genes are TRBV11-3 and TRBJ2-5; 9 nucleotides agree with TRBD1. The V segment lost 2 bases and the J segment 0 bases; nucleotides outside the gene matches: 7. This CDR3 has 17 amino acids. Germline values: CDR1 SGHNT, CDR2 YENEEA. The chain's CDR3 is CASSLYRDRAYQETQYF. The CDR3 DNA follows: TGTGCCAGCAGCTTATATCGGGACAGGGCCTACCAAGAGACCCAGTACTTC.

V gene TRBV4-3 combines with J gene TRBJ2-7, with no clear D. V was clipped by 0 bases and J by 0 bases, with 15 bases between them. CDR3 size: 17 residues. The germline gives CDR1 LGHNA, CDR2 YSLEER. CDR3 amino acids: CASSQDLGRRPSYEQYF. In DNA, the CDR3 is TGCGCCAGCAGCCAAGATCTGGGCAGAAGACCCTCCTACGAGCAGTACTTC.

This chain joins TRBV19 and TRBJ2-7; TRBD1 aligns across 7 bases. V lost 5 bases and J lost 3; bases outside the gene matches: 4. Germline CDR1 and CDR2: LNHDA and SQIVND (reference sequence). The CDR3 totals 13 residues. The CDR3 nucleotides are TGTGCCAGTAGTCCGACAGGGTTCTACGAGCAGTACTTC. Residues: CASSPTGFYEQYF.

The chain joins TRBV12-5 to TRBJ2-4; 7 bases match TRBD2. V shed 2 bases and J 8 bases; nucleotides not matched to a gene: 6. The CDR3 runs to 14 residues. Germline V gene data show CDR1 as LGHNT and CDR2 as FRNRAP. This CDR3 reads CASGLWDYRDIQYF. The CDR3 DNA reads TGTGCTAGTGGTTTGTGGGACTACCGGGACATTCAGTACTTC.

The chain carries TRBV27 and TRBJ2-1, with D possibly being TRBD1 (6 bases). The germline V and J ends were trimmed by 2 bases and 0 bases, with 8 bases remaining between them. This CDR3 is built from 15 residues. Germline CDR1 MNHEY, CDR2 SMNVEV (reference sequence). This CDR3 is CASSLQGSSYNEQFF. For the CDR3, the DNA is TGTGCCAGCAGTTTACAGGGGTCCTCCTACAATGAGCAGTTCTTC.

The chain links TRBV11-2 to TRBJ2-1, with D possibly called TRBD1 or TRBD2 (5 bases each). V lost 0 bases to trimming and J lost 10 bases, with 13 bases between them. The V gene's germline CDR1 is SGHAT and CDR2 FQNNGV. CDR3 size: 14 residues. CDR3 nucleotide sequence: TGTGCCAGCAGCTTAGATTTAAGCCGGGACGAGCAGTTCTTC. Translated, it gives CASSLDLSRDEQFF.

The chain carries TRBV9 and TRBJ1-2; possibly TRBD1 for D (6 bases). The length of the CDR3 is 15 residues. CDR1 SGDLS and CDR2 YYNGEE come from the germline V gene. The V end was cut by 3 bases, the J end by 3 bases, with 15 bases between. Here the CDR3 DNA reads TGTGCCAGCAGCGCACCACAGGGAACAGACTATGGCTACACCTTC. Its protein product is CASSAPQGTDYGYTF.

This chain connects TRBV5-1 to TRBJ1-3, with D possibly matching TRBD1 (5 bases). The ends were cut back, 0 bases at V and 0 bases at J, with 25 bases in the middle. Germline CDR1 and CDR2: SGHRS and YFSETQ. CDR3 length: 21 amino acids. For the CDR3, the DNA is TGCGCCAGCAGCTTGGCTCTTAAAGGTGAGAGACAGCGACTCTCTGGAAACACCATATATTTT. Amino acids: CASSLALKGERQRLSGNTIYF.

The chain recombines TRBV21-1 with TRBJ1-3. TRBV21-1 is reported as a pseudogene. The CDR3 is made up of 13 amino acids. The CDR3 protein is CASTTFSGNTIYF. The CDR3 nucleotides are TGTGCCAGTACGACTTTCTCTGGAAACACCATATATTTT.

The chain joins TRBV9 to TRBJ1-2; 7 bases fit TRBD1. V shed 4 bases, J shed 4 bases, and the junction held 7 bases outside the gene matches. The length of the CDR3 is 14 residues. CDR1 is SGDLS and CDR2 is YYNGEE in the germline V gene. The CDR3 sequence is CASSTRGSPYGYTF. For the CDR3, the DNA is TGTGCCAGCAGCACCAGGGGGAGTCCCTATGGCTACACCTTC.

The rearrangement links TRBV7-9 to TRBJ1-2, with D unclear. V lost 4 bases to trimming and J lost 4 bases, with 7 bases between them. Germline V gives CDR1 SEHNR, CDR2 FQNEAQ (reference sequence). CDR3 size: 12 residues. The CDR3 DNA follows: TGTGCCAGCAGCTCCCTCCTCTATGGCTACACCTTC. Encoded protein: CASSSLLYGYTF.

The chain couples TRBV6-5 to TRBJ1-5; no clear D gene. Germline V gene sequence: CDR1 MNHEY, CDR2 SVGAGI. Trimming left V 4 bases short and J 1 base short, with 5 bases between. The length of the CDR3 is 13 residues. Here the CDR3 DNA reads TGTGCCAGCAGTTGGCCCAGCAATCAGCCCCAGCATTTT. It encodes CASSWPSNQPQHF.

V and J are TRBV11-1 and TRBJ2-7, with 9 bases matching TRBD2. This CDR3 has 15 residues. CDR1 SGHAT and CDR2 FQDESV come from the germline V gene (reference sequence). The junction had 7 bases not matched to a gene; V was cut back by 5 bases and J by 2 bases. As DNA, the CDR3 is TGTGCCAGCAGCCATGAGACTAGCGGTACCTACGAGCAGTACTTC. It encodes CASSHETSGTYEQYF.

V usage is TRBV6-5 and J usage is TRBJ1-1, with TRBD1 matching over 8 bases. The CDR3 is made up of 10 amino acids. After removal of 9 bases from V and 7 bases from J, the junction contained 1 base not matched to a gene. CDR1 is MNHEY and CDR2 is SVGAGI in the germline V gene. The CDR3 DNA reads TGTGCCAGGGGGACAGGTGAAGCTTTCTTT. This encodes CARGTGEAFF.

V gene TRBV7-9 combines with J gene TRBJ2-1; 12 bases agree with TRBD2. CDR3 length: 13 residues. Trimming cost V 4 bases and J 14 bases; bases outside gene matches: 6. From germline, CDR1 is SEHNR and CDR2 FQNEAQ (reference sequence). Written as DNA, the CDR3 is TGTGCCAGCAGCTACCTCCTAGCGGGAGGGAAGTTCTTC. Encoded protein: CASSYLLAGGKFF.

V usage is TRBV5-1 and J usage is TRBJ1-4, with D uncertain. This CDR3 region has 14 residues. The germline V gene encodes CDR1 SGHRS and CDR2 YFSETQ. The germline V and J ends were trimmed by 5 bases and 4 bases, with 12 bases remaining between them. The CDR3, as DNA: TGCGCCAGCAGTAAAGAGACACTTAATGAAAAACTGTTTTTT. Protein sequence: CASSKETLNEKLFF.

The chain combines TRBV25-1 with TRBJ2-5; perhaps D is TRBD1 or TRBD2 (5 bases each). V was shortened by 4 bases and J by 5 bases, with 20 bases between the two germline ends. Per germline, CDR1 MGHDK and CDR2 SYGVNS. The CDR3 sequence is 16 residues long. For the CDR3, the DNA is TGTGCCAGCAGTGGATTTCCCCTTGGGGGACGGGAGACCCAGTACTTC. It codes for CASSGFPLGGRETQYF.

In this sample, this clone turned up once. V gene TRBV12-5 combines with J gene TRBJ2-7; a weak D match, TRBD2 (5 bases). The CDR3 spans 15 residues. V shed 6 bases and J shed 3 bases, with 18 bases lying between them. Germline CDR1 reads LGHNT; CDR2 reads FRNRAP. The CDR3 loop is CASGPEPERDYEQYF. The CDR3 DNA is TGTGCTAGTGGACCCGAACCGGAGAGGGACTACGAGCAGTACTTC.

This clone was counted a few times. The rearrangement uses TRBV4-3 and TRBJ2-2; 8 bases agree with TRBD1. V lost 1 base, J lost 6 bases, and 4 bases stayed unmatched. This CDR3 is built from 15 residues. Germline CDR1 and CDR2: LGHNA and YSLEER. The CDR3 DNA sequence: TGCGCCAGCAGCCAAGGGACAGGGAAGTCCGGGGAGCTGTTTTTT. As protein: CASSQGTGKSGELFF.

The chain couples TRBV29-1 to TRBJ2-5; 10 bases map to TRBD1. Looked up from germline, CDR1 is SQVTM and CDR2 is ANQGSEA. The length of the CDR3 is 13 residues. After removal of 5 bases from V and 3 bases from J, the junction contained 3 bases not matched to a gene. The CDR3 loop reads CSVLTGGEETQYF. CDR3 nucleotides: TGCAGCGTTCTGACAGGGGGCGAAGAGACCCAGTACTTC. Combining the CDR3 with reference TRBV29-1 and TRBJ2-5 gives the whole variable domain SAVISQKPSRDICQRGTSLTIQCQVDSQVTMMFWYRQQPGQSLTLIATANQGSEATYESGFVIDKFPISRPNLTFSTLTVSNMSPEDSSIYLCSVLTGGEETQYFGPGTRLLVL.